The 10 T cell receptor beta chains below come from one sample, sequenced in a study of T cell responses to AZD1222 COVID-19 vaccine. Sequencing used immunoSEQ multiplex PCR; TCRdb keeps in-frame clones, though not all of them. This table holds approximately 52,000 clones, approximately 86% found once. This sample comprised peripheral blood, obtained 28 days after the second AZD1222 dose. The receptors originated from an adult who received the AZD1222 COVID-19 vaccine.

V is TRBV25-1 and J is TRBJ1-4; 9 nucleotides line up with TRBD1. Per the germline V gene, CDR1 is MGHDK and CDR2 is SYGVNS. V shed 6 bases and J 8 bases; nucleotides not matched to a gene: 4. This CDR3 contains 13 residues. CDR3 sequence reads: CASRTGGGEKLFF. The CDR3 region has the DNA TGTGCCAGCAGGACAGGGGGAGGAGAAAAACTGTTTTTT.

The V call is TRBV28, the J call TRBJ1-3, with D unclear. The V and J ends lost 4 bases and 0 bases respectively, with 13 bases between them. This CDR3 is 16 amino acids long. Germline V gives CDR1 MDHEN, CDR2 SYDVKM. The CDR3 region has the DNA TGTGCCAGCAGTTCTCTCGGAAGGAACTCTGGAAACACCATATATTTT. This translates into CASSSLGRNSGNTIYF.

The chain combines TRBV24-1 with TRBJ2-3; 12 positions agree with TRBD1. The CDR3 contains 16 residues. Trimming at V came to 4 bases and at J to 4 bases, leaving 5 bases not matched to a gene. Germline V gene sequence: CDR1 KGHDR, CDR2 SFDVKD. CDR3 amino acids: CATSDRDRGRADTQYF. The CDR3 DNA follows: TGTGCCACCAGTGACCGGGACAGGGGGCGGGCAGATACGCAGTATTTT.

DNA of the CDR3: TGTGCCAGTAGTATCTTCGTCGGGAACAATGAGCAGTTCTTC. This sequence encodes CASSIFVGNNEQFF. The chain has TRBV19 and TRBJ2-1; weak D call: TRBD2 (5 bases). Germline CDR1 reads LNHDA; CDR2 reads SQIVND (reference sequence). V lost 3 bases to trimming and J lost 5 bases, with 11 bases between them. The CDR3 contains 14 residues.

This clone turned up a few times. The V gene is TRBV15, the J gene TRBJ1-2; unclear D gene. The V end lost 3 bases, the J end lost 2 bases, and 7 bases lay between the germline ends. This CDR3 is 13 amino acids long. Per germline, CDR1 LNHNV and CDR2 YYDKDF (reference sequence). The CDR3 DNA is TGTGCCACCAGCAGCGGCAGGAACTATGGCTACACCTTC. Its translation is CATSSGRNYGYTF.

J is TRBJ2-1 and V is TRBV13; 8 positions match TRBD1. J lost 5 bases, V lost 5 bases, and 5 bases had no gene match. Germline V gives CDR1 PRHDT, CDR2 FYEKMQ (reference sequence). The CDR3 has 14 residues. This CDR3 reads CASSASRGHNEQFF. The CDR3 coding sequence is TGTGCCAGCAGCGCTAGCAGGGGGCACAATGAGCAGTTCTTC.

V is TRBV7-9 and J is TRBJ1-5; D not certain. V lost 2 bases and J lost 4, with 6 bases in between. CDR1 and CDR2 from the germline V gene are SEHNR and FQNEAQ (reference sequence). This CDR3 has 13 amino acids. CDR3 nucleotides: TGTGCCAGCAGCTTATCGGGTAATCAGCCCCAGCATTTT. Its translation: CASSLSGNQPQHF.

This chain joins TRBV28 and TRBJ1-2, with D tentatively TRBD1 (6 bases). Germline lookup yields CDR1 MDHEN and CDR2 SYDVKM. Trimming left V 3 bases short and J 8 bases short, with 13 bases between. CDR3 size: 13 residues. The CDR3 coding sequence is TGTGCCAGCAGTTTGGGGGGGGCGCGAGGCTACACCTTC. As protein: CASSLGGARGYTF.

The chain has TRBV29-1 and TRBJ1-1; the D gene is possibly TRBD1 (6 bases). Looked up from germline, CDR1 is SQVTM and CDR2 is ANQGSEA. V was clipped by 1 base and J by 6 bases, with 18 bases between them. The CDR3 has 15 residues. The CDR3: CSVEGGGQRSPEAFF. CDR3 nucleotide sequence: TGCAGCGTTGAAGGGGGAGGACAGAGGTCCCCTGAAGCTTTCTTT.

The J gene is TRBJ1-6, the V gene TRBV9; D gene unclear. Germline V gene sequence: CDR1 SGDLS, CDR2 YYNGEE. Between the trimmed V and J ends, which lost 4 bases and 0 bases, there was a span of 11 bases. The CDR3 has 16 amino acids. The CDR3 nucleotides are TGTGCCAGCAGCCTCGCCGGGAGCTCCTATAATTCACCCCTCCACTTT. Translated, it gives CASSLAGSSYNSPLHF.